This is a list of T cell receptor beta chains from one sample in a study of CD8+ T cells in alopecia areata. Only in-frame clones appear in the TCRdb table, and some are missing; sequencing was by immunoSEQ multiplex PCR. The top ten hold about 6.4% of the sample, which has about 150,000 clones, more than 45% seen once. Sequenced input: CD4+ T cells sorted from blood. The origin of the receptors is a human donor with alopecia areata. Each CDR3 is given with its conserved first and last residue. D genes are given only for firm matches. Only some rows state a clone size, as once, few, many or a class for expanded clones.

clone size	V gene	D gene	J gene	CDR3 DNA	CDR3 protein
-	TRBV30	-	TRBJ1-2	TGTGCCTGGAGTGTAGCCGGTCCGGGTAACTATGGCTACACCTTC	CAWSVAGPGNYGYTF
-	TRBV29-1	TRBD2	TRBJ2-1	TGCAGCGTTGGGTCCAATATAGCGGGATGGAATGAGCAGTTCTTC	CSVGSNIAGWNEQFF
-	TRBV27	-	TRBJ2-5	TGTGCCAGCAGTATTTCGTGGGGGCGCCGGGAGACCCAGTACTTC	CASSISWGRRETQYF
few	TRBV10-3	-	TRBJ1-5	TGTGCCATCAGTGTGGACGGTAGCAATCAGCCCCAGCATTTT	CAISVDGSNQPQHF
-	TRBV27	TRBD1	TRBJ1-1	TGTGCCAGCAGTTTCCCAGGGGGGACTGAAGCTTTCTTT	CASSFPGGTEAFF
few	TRBV20-1	-	TRBJ2-3	TGCAGTGCGGAAACTAGGCCAAGGCAGTATTTT	CSAETRPRQYF
-	TRBV14	TRBD2	TRBJ2-1	TGTGCCAGCAGCCAAGTCGATCGGGAGGGCAATGAGCAGTTCTTC	CASSQVDREGNEQFF
few	TRBV7-9	-	TRBJ1-5	TGTGCCAGCAGCTTATCGTCCCCCGGGTTGTGGAATCAGCCCCAGCATTTT	CASSLSSPGLWNQPQHF
few	TRBV7-2	TRBD2	TRBJ2-1	TGTACCAGCAGGCACAGATCTAGCGGGAGGGTCAATGAGCAGTTCTTC	CTSRHRSSGRVNEQFF
-	TRBV30	TRBD1	TRBJ2-5	TGTGCCTGGAGTGTAAGAGGGGGCACTAAGGGATACTTC	CAWSVRGGTKGYF
-	TRBV11-2	-	TRBJ2-7	TGTGCCAGCAGCCCCAGAGAGCTAGGGGGCGAGCAGTACTTC	CASSPRELGGEQYF
few	TRBV10-1	TRBD2	TRBJ2-3	TGCGCCAGCAGTGATCCAGCGGGAATAACCGATACGCAGTATTTT	CASSDPAGITDTQYF
many	TRBV4-1	-	TRBJ2-5	TGCGCCAGCAGCCAAGAAGGACCCCACGGGAAAGAGACCCAGTACTTC	CASSQEGPHGKETQYF
-	TRBV19	-	TRBJ2-3	TGTGCCAGTATCCGTGGCGACGCAGATACGCAGTATTTT	CASIRGDADTQYF
-	TRBV30	-	TRBJ2-7	TGTGCCTGGAGTGTAGCTCACGGTAGCTCCTACGAGCAGTACTTC	CAWSVAHGSSYEQYF
few	TRBV28	TRBD1	TRBJ2-6	TGTGCCAGCGAATCCCGGGACAGGGGGTCTGGGGCCAACGTCCTGACTTTC	CASESRDRGSGANVLTF
-	TRBV29-1	TRBD1	TRBJ1-4	TGCAGCGCGGGCCGCGGGACAGGGGGAAATGAAAAACTGTTTTTT	CSAGRGTGGNEKLFF
-	TRBV30	-	TRBJ1-4	TGTGCCTGGAGTGTACATCGGATTAATGAAAAACTGTTTTTT	CAWSVHRINEKLFF
few	TRBV30	-	TRBJ2-5	TGTGCCTGGAAGACAGCCCAGAAAGAAGAGACCCAGTACTTC	CAWKTAQKEETQYF
-	TRBV5-4	-	TRBJ2-1	TGTGCCAGCAGCCCGGAGGATAGGACAGCCCCCAATGAGCAGTTCTTC	CASSPEDRTAPNEQFF
-	TRBV28	-	TRBJ2-1	TGTGCCAGCAGTTCAATCCCGGGAGTTCAACTTGAGCAGTTCTTC	CASSSIPGVQLEQFF
few	TRBV7-3	TRBD2	TRBJ2-5	TGTGCCAGCAGCTCGGTAGCGGGCCGAGAGACCCAGTACTTC	CASSSVAGRETQYF
few	TRBV7-9	-	TRBJ2-5	TGTGCCAGCAGCAAGCCCCAACTGGGGACCCAGTACTTC	CASSKPQLGTQYF
few	TRBV27	-	TRBJ2-3	TGTGCCAGCAGTTTATCAAGGCGCACAGATACGCAGTATTTT	CASSLSRRTDTQYF
-	TRBV29-1	TRBD1	TRBJ2-5	TGCAGCGCAGAGACAGGGGCTCAAGAGACCCAGTACTTC	CSAETGAQETQYF
-	TRBV10-3	TRBD1	TRBJ2-5	TGTGCCATCAGTGCGAGGGACAGGCCATGGGAGACCCAGTACTTC	CAISARDRPWETQYF
-	TRBV30	TRBD2	TRBJ2-3	TGTGCCTGGAGGCCGGGACTACCGCACACAGATACGCAGTATTTT	CAWRPGLPHTDTQYF
-	TRBV29-1	-	TRBJ1-1	TGCAGCGTTGAAGCCCACGGGACTCTGAGGGACACTGAAGCTTTCTTT	CSVEAHGTLRDTEAFF
once	TRBV4-2	-	TRBJ2-3	TGTGCCAGCAGCCAAGGTCCAGGGACAGATACGCAGTATTTT	CASSQGPGTDTQYF
once	TRBV7-9	TRBD2	TRBJ2-7	TGTGCCAGCAGCCCAATTAGCGGGAGTTCCGGCGAGCAGTACTTC	CASSPISGSSGEQYF
-	TRBV6-5	TRBD1	TRBJ2-7	TGTGCCAGCACCCGGGGACAGGCTTACGAGCAGTACTTC	CASTRGQAYEQYF
-	TRBV5-6	TRBD1	TRBJ2-5	TGTGCCAGCAGCTTGCGACAGGGAAGGCGAGAGACCCAGTACTTC	CASSLRQGRRETQYF
-	TRBV27	TRBD1	TRBJ1-2	TGTGCCAGCAGTTTGGGACAGGGTGTCGGCTACACCTTC	CASSLGQGVGYTF
-	TRBV6-5	TRBD2	TRBJ2-1	TGTGCCAGCAGCTTAACTAGCGGGATCGGGAATGAGCAGTTCTTC	CASSLTSGIGNEQFF